This is a list of T cell receptor beta chains from one sample in a study of T cell responses to AZD1222 COVID-19 vaccine. Data came from immunoSEQ multiplex PCR; TCRdb stores just in-frame clones and leaves some out. The table has approximately 110,000 clones, 91% seen once. The sequences come from peripheral blood, collected on day 0 of AZD1222 vaccination. The receptors stem from an adult in good health. Each CDR3 is given with its conserved first and last residue. Fields, in order: J gene, CDR3 length, D gene, clone size, V gene, CDR3 DNA, CDR3 protein. D genes are given only for firm matches. The size of a clone is reported for some rows only, either as once, few or many, or as a class for expanded clones.

>TRBJ1-4|14|.|.|TRBV15
TGTGCCACCAGCAGGGGGGGAAATAATGAAAAACTGTTTTTT
CATSRGGNNEKLFF
>TRBJ1-4|15|.|.|TRBV30
TGTGCCTGGAGTGTCGGTTTTGCAACTAATGAAAAACTGTTTTTT
CAWSVGFATNEKLFF
>TRBJ1-6|15|TRBD1|.|TRBV7-6
TGTGCCAGCAGCTCCTTCCAGGGGGCCGGTTCACCCCTCCACTTT
CASSSFQGAGSPLHF
>TRBJ2-7|13|TRBD1|.|TRBV20-1
TGCAGTGCTAGTACAGGGGGGTCCTACGAGCAGTACTTC
CSASTGGSYEQYF
>TRBJ2-2|17|.|.|TRBV4-2
TGTGCCAGCAGCCAAGGGCCGGTGCTAGAGGGGGCCGGGGAGCTGTTTTTT
CASSQGPVLEGAGELFF
>TRBJ1-2|13|.|.|TRBV2
TGTGCCAGCAGTGATGGGCAGGGGTTTGGCTACACCTTC
CASSDGQGFGYTF
>TRBJ1-2|16|TRBD1|once|TRBV4-3
TGCGCCAGCAGCCAAGGGACAGGCCTTTCGCCCTATGGCTACACCTTC
CASSQGTGLSPYGYTF
>TRBJ1-6|13|.|.|TRBV30
TGTGCCTGGAGTGTATCTACGAGTTCACCCCTCCACTTT
CAWSVSTSSPLHF
>TRBJ1-1|14|TRBD1|.|TRBV5-1
TGCGCCAGCAGCTTACAGGGGGCGGACACTGAAGCTTTCTTT
CASSLQGADTEAFF
>TRBJ1-1|15|TRBD1|once|TRBV7-6
TGTGCCAGCAGCTCCCTGACAGGGTTCGTCACTGAAGCTTTCTTT
CASSSLTGFVTEAFF
>TRBJ1-1|13|.|.|TRBV29-1
TGCAGCGTTGTGAGTCACTTGAACACTGAAGCTTTCTTT
CSVVSHLNTEAFF
>TRBJ1-6|15|.|.|TRBV7-2
TGTGCCAGCAGCTTGTCTGGCAGGGAGAATTCACCCCTCCACTTT
CASSLSGRENSPLHF
>TRBJ1-2|16|.|.|TRBV4-2
TGTGCCAGCAGCCAAGAAGGAGGGGGAACTAACTATGGCTACACCTTC
CASSQEGGGTNYGYTF
>TRBJ2-1|15|.|.|TRBV12-5
TGTGCTAGTGGTTTGGTATTAGGACAGTCCCATGAGCAGTTCTTC
CASGLVLGQSHEQFF
>TRBJ2-7|15|.|.|TRBV30
TGTGCCTGGGGGCCTTTGCCGTCGCGATCCTACGAGCAGTACTTC
CAWGPLPSRSYEQYF
>TRBJ1-1|15|TRBD1|.|TRBV5-1
TGCGCCAGCAGCGCGGGATATACAGGGGTCACTGAAGCTTTCTTT
CASSAGYTGVTEAFF
>TRBJ2-4|13|.|.|TRBV7-2
TGTGCCAGCAGCTCCGGGACAAAAAACATTCAGTACTTC
CASSSGTKNIQYF
>TRBJ2-5|14|TRBD2|.|TRBV12-5
TGTGCTAGTGGAGTAGCGGGAGCTAGGGAGACCCAGTACTTC
CASGVAGARETQYF
>TRBJ1-6|20|.|.|TRBV6-6
TGTGCCAGCAGTCATCGTCAGGGTAGTCAAACCCTCTCCTATAATTCACCCCTCCACTTT
CASSHRQGSQTLSYNSPLHF
>TRBJ2-7|14|.|.|TRBV9
TGTGCCAGCAGCCCCGGAGGGCTATCCTACGAGCAGTACTTC
CASSPGGLSYEQYF
>TRBJ1-1|13|TRBD1|.|TRBV19
TGTGCCAGTAGTTACAGGGGGCCGGCTGAAGCTTTCTTT
CASSYRGPAEAFF
>TRBJ1-2|13|.|.|TRBV4-2
TGTGCCAGCAGCCAAGAGGACCAAGGGGGCTACACCTTC
CASSQEDQGGYTF
>TRBJ1-3|16|.|.|TRBV5-1
TGCGCCAGCAGCGCCCAAGCACAGAGCTCTGGAAACACCATATATTTT
CASSAQAQSSGNTIYF
>TRBJ2-7|11|.|medium-sized|TRBV20-1
TGCAGTGTCGAGGGTGCCTACGAGCAGTACTTC
CSVEGAYEQYF
>TRBJ1-1|15|.|.|TRBV30
TGTGCCTGGGACCCTACTTCCCCGGGGGCTTCTGAAGCTTTCTTT
CAWDPTSPGASEAFF
>TRBJ1-4|15|.|.|TRBV5-5
TGTGCCAGCAGCTTGGAGCAGCAACATAATGAAAAACTGTTTTTT
CASSLEQQHNEKLFF
>TRBJ1-2|13|.|.|TRBV12-3/TRBV12-4
TGTGCCAGCAGTTTAGTGGCCGGAGCTGGCTACACCTTC
CASSLVAGAGYTF
>TRBJ1-5|12|.|.|TRBV2
TGTGCCAGCTCTCTCGGGAGTCAGCCCCAGCATTTT
CASSLGSQPQHF
>TRBJ2-1|15|.|.|TRBV9
TGTGCCAGCAGCGTAGCTACAGGGTCCTACAATGAGCAGTTCTTC
CASSVATGSYNEQFF
>TRBJ1-4|15|TRBD1|.|TRBV7-4
TGTGCCAGCAGCCTAAGGGACAGGGAATCTGAAAAACTGTTTTTT
CASSLRDRESEKLFF
>TRBJ1-2|13|TRBD1|.|TRBV5-1
TGCGCCAGCAGCCTCGGGACAGCGTATGGCTACACCTTC
CASSLGTAYGYTF
>TRBJ1-5|15|TRBD1|.|TRBV5-5
TGTGCCAGCAGCCACGACAGGGGAGGCAATCAGCCCCAGCATTTT
CASSHDRGGNQPQHF
>TRBJ2-7|16|.|once|TRBV15
TGTGCCACCAGCAGAGATATGAGCGGACCCCTCTACGAGCAGTACTTC
CATSRDMSGPLYEQYF
>TRBJ1-3|15|.|.|TRBV15
TGTGCCACCAGCAGAGGGGGCCTCTCTGGAAACACCATATATTTT
CATSRGGLSGNTIYF
>TRBJ1-3|15|.|.|TRBV6-1
TGTGCCAGCAGTGAAGATGTTTTCTCTGGAAACACCATATATTTT
CASSEDVFSGNTIYF
>TRBJ2-1|15|.|.|TRBV7-9
TGTGCCAGCAGCCCCAGGGGAGGGATTTACAATGAGCAGTTCTTC
CASSPRGGIYNEQFF
>TRBJ1-5|11|.|.|TRBV7-9
TGTGCCAGCAGCTATAATCCTCCCCAGCATTTT
CASSYNPPQHF
>TRBJ1-2|13|.|.|TRBV5-6
TGTGCCAGCAGCTTGGGGGGACTCTTTGGCTACACCTTC
CASSLGGLFGYTF
>TRBJ2-2|17|.|.|TRBV19
TGTGCCAGTAGTATGTGGCCGGCGGGGACAAACACCGGGGAGCTGTTTTTT
CASSMWPAGTNTGELFF
>TRBJ2-4|14|.|.|TRBV19
TGTGCCAGTAGTATTAGAGGGCCCGGGGACATTCAGTACTTC
CASSIRGPGDIQYF
>TRBJ1-1|12|.|.|TRBV29-1
TGCAGCGTTGAAGTGCCGCATAATGAAGCTTTCTTT
CSVEVPHNEAFF
>TRBJ1-1|16|TRBD1|.|TRBV10-3
TGTGCCATCAGTGATGTGGGGGACAGGAAGAACACTGAAGCTTTCTTT
CAISDVGDRKNTEAFF
>TRBJ2-3|12|.|.|TRBV29-1
TGCAGCGTTGAACCGGGCACAGATACGCAGTATTTT
CSVEPGTDTQYF
>TRBJ1-1|13|.|.|TRBV12-3/TRBV12-4
TGTGCCAGCAGTTTCGAGGGCCTCACTGAAGCTTTCTTT
CASSFEGLTEAFF
>TRBJ1-1|14|TRBD1|.|TRBV5-1
TGCGCCAGCAGCATCGGACAGGGGGTGACTGAAGCTTTCTTT
CASSIGQGVTEAFF
>TRBJ2-1|15|TRBD2|.|TRBV3-1/TRBV3-2
TGTGCCAGCAGCCAAGCCGGGACTAGCGGGGGTGAGCAGTTCTTC
CASSQAGTSGGEQFF
>TRBJ1-6|15|.|once|TRBV5-6
TGTGCCAGCAGCCCGGGCCTCGGAGGTGGTTCACCCCTCCACTTT
CASSPGLGGGSPLHF
>TRBJ2-7|14|TRBD1|.|TRBV10-3
TGTGCCGCGCTTCGGGACAGGGATTCCTACGAGCAGTACTTC
CAALRDRDSYEQYF
>TRBJ1-5|15|.|once|TRBV7-9
TGTGCCAGCAGCTTAGCGGGTTCTTGGGGGCAGCCCCAGCATTTT
CASSLAGSWGQPQHF
>TRBJ1-5|12|.|.|TRBV7-2
TGTGCCAGCAGCTTGTTCGACCAGCCCCAGCATTTT
CASSLFDQPQHF
>TRBJ2-2|12|.|.|TRBV19
TGTGCCAGTAATTATAGCCCCGGGGAGCTGTTTTTT
CASNYSPGELFF
>TRBJ1-2|12|.|.|TRBV11-2
TGTGCCAGCAGCGTCGGGTCCTATGGCTACACCTTC
CASSVGSYGYTF
>TRBJ1-1|13|.|.|TRBV12-5
TGTGCTAGTGGTTTTGGGGAATTCTCTGAAGCTTTCTTT
CASGFGEFSEAFF
>TRBJ2-7|14|.|.|TRBV21-1
TGTGCCAGCAGCAAAGTTGCGGACAGCTACGAGCAGTACTTC
CASSKVADSYEQYF
>TRBJ1-5|13|.|.|TRBV7-6
TGTGCCAGCAGCTCGACACAGAATCAGCCCCAGCATTTT
CASSSTQNQPQHF